This is a list of T cell receptor beta chains from one sample in a study of CD8+ T cells in alopecia areata. Libraries were prepared by immunoSEQ multiplex PCR; TCRdb keeps only in-frame clonotypes and omits some of them. The sample records around 270,000 clones, roughly 60% being singletons. This specimen was CD4+ T cells sorted from blood, taken at week 24, from a patient treated with tofacitinib. The receptor set was obtained from a human donor with alopecia areata. Each CDR3 is given with its conserved first and last residue. The order of the fields is D gene, J gene, clone size, V gene, CDR3 DNA, CDR3 protein. A D gene is named only where the DNA matches it firmly. Size tells how often a clone was seen (once, few, many) or the class of an expanded clone, and some rows leave it out.

-,TRBJ2-7,-,TRBV9,TGTGCCAGCAGCGCCGACCTGAGGGGCGAGCAGTACTTC,CASSADLRGEQYF
-,TRBJ2-3,-,TRBV28,TGTGCCAGCAGCTCCTCGGATACGCAGTATTTT,CASSSSDTQYF
-,TRBJ2-3,few,TRBV7-2,TGTGCCAGCAGCTTAGGGTGGATTACAGATACGCAGTATTTT,CASSLGWITDTQYF
-,TRBJ1-5,-,TRBV5-1,TGCGCCAGCAGCTTGGACGGTGGAGACCAGCCCCAGCATTTT,CASSLDGGDQPQHF
-,TRBJ2-3,-,TRBV14,TGTGCCAGCAGCCGGCTAGCTAGCACAGATACGCAGTATTTT,CASSRLASTDTQYF
-,TRBJ1-4,-,TRBV6-5,TGTGCCAGCAGCCCCACCACCGGGACTGGTGAAAAACTGTTTTTT,CASSPTTGTGEKLFF
-,TRBJ2-7,-,TRBV2,TGTGCCAGCAGGCAGCAGAGTTACGAGCAGTACTTC,CASRQQSYEQYF
-,TRBJ2-3,few,TRBV7-9,TGTGCCAGCAGCCCGCCGGGGGCCCTTGGCACAGATACGCAGTATTTT,CASSPPGALGTDTQYF
-,TRBJ2-7,few,TRBV29-1,TGCAGCGGATGGGACGGTCGAAGCTCCTACGAGCAGTACTTC,CSGWDGRSSYEQYF
TRBD1,TRBJ2-1,-,TRBV11-2,TGTGCCAGCAGCCTAGACAGGGACGATGAGCAGTTCTTC,CASSLDRDDEQFF
-,TRBJ1-5,-,TRBV6-1,TGTGCCAGCAGTGAAGCCCCGGGAGGGCAGCCCCAGCATTTT,CASSEAPGGQPQHF
-,TRBJ2-2,-,TRBV4-3,TGCGCCAGCAGCCAAGATCGGATCGGGAGAGACTTATCCGGGGAGCTGTTTTTT,CASSQDRIGRDLSGELFF
-,TRBJ2-3,-,TRBV27,TGTGCCAGCAGTTTATCCGGGGAGGGGGGAGATACGCAGTATTTT,CASSLSGEGGDTQYF
-,TRBJ2-7,-,TRBV11-2,TGTGCCAGCGGCTCCTTACATAGTGGCGAGCAGTACTTC,CASGSLHSGEQYF
TRBD1,TRBJ1-2,few,TRBV7-2,TGTGCCAGCAGCGCCCACCGGGACAGGAATAATGGCTACACCTTC,CASSAHRDRNNGYTF
-,TRBJ1-4,-,TRBV30,TGTGCCTGGACCGGACAGCTTAATGAAAAACTGTTTTTT,CAWTGQLNEKLFF
-,TRBJ2-5,-,TRBV5-1,TGCGCCAGCAGCTCCCATCCCCCAGAGGAGACCCAGTACTTC,CASSSHPPEETQYF
TRBD1,TRBJ1-1,-,TRBV7-6,TGTGCCAGTCGTAAAATAAAAGGGGGCCGGGACACTGAAGCTTTCTTT,CASRKIKGGRDTEAFF
TRBD1,TRBJ2-2,-,TRBV11-1,TGTGCCAGCAGCTCCGTGACAGGGGGGGTCGGGGAGCTGTTTTTT,CASSSVTGGVGELFF
-,TRBJ2-1,few,TRBV30,TGTGCCTGGAGACCCCGTGGTGAGCAGTTCTTC,CAWRPRGEQFF
-,TRBJ2-5,few,TRBV7-2,TGTGCCAGCAGCTTCGCTAGTGAGGGGAAAGAGACCCAGTACTTC,CASSFASEGKETQYF
-,TRBJ2-7,few,TRBV4-1,TGCGCCAGCAGCCAAAACCGGGGCCTCTCCTACGAGCAGTACTTC,CASSQNRGLSYEQYF